The entry below gives a single TCR beta chain sequence along with its context. The CDR3 length is 14 residues. Germline V gene sequence: CDR1 MNHEY, CDR2 SMNVEV (reference sequence). V lost 5 bases to trimming and J lost 3 bases; unmatched junction nucleotides: 5. These data come from a study of blood T cell repertoires in COVID-19. Generated by immunoSEQ multiplex PCR, the TCRdb table keeps only in-frame clones and is missing some. The sample shows about 140,000 clones, over 60% of them seen only once. The clonotype was recovered from a woman aged 45-65 years with active or convalescent COVID-19. This sequence joins TRBV27 and TRBJ2-7; TRBD2 matches 9 bases. Source material: peripheral blood. The CDR3 region has the DNA TGTGCCAGCAGTCTCGGACTAGCGAACTACGAGCAGTACTTC. This encodes CASSLGLANYEQYF.